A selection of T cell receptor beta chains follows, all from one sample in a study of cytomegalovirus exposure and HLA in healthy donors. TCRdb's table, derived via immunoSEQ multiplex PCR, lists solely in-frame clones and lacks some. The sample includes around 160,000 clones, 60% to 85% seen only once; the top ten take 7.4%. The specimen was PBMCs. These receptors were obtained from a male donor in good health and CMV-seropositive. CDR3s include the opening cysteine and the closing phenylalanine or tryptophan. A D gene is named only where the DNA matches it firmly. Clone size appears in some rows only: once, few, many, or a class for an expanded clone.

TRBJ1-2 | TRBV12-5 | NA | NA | CASGWGTVRGYTF | TGTGCTAGTGGTTGGGGCACAGTTCGGGGCTACACCTTC
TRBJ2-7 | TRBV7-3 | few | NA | CASSLGQRKFSYEQYF | TGTGCCAGCAGCTTAGGACAGCGAAAATTTTCCTACGAGCAGTACTTC
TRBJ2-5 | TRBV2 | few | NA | CASRLSPQETQYF | TGTGCCAGCAGGCTTAGCCCCCAAGAGACCCAGTACTTC
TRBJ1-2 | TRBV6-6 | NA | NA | CATRVPSNYGYTF | TGTGCGACTCGGGTGCCTTCTAACTATGGCTACACCTTC
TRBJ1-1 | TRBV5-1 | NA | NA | CASSLETDMNTEAFF | TGCGCCAGCAGCTTGGAGACAGACATGAACACTGAAGCTTTCTTT
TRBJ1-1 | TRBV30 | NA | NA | CAWIRSPSTEAFF | TGTGCCTGGATAAGATCACCGAGCACTGAAGCTTTCTTT
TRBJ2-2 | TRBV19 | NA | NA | CASSPGTGELFF | TGTGCCAGTAGTCCAGGGACCGGGGAGCTGTTTTTT
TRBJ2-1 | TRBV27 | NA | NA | CASSFASRDNFNEQFF | TGTGCCAGCAGTTTCGCCTCCCGGGACAACTTCAATGAGCAGTTCTTC
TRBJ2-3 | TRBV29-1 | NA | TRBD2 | CSVGTSGFTSTDTQYF | TGCAGCGTTGGGACTAGCGGTTTCACTAGCACAGATACGCAGTATTTT
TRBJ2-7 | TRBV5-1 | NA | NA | CASSLVGGGGRSDEQYF | TGCGCCAGCAGCTTGGTAGGGGGTGGGGGCAGGAGTGACGAGCAGTACTTC
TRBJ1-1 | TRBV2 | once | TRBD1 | CASSELQGLNTEAFF | TGTGCCAGCAGTGAACTACAGGGGTTGAACACTGAAGCTTTCTTT
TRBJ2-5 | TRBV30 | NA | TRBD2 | CAWSVPGGIETQYF | TGTGCCTGGAGTGTACCCGGGGGGATTGAGACCCAGTACTTC
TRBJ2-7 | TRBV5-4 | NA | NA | CASSLGGYSSYEQYF | TGTGCCAGCAGCTTGGGGGGCTACAGCTCCTACGAGCAGTACTTC
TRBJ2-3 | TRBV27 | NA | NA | CASSLTGGISTDTQYF | TGTGCCAGCAGTTTAACCGGCGGGATTAGCACAGATACGCAGTATTTT
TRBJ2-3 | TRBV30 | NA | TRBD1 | CAWSQGQADTQYF | TGTGCCTGGAGTCAGGGACAGGCAGATACGCAGTATTTT
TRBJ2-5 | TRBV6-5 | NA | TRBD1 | CASSYSGQTGQETQYF | TGTGCCAGCAGTTATTCGGGACAGACCGGGCAAGAGACCCAGTACTTC
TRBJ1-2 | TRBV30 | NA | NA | CAWRDYQGGYTF | TGTGCCTGGAGGGACTACCAGGGAGGCTACACCTTC
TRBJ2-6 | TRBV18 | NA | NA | CASSPQQASSGANVLTF | TGTGCCAGCTCACCACAACAGGCCAGCTCTGGGGCCAACGTCCTGACTTTC
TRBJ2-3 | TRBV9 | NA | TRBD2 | CASSSPGLAVTDTQYF | TGTGCCAGCAGCTCCCCCGGACTAGCGGTCACAGATACGCAGTATTTT
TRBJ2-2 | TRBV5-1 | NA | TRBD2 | CASSGKGTSYGELFF | TGCGCCAGCAGCGGGAAGGGGACTAGCTACGGGGAGCTGTTTTTT
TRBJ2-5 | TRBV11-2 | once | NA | CASSARETQYF | TGTGCCAGCAGCGCTAGGGAGACCCAGTACTTC
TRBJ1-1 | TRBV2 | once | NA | CASSETGTNTEAFF | TGTGCCAGCAGTGAAACAGGAACCAACACTGAAGCTTTCTTT
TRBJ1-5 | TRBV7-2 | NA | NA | CASSLIQGDQPQHF | TGTGCCAGCAGCTTAATACAGGGTGATCAGCCCCAGCATTTT
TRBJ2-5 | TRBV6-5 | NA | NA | CASSYSKGTPRETQYF | TGTGCCAGCAGTTACTCGAAGGGGACTCCACGAGAGACCCAGTACTTC
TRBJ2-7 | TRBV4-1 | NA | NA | CASSQDPGNSYEQYF | TGCGCCAGCAGCCAAGATCCAGGAAACTCCTACGAGCAGTACTTC
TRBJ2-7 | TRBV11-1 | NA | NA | CASSLKGVTGTYTYEQYF | TGTGCCAGCAGCCTAAAGGGGGTCACCGGGACGTACACCTACGAGCAGTACTTC
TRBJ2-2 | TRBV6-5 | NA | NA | CASSPRAGPGELFF | TGTGCCAGCAGTCCGAGGGCGGGGCCCGGGGAGCTGTTTTTT
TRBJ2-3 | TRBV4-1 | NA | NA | CASSQGRGSSSTDTQYF | TGCGCCAGCAGCCAAGGGAGAGGGAGCTCTAGCACAGATACGCAGTATTTT
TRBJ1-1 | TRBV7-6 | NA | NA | CASSPNLGEAFF | TGTGCCAGCAGCCCTAACCTTGGTGAAGCTTTCTTT
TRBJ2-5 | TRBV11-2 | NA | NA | CASSSEGRDFETQYF | TGTGCCAGCAGCTCCGAGGGCAGGGACTTTGAGACCCAGTACTTC
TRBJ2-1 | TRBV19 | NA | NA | CASSVVRNEQFF | TGTGCCAGTAGTGTCGTCCGGAATGAGCAGTTCTTC
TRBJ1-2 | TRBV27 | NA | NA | CASRPGHLFNYGYTF | TGTGCCAGCAGACCGGGACACCTTTTTAACTATGGCTACACCTTC
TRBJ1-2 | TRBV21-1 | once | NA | CASSKAGGTYGYTF | TGTGCCAGCAGCAAAGCGGGGGGTACCTATGGCTACACCTTC
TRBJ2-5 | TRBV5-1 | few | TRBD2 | CASSLALASGGPETQYF | TGCGCCAGCAGCTTGGCCTTGGCTAGCGGGGGTCCAGAGACCCAGTACTTC
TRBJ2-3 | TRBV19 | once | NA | CASSIRANRGDTQYF | TGTGCCAGTAGTATACGGGCTAACCGGGGGGATACGCAGTATTTT
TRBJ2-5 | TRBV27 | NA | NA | CASSHADYQETQYF | TGTGCCAGCAGTCACGCAGACTACCAAGAGACCCAGTACTTC
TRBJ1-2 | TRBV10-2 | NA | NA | CASSEIPREDGYTF | TGCGCCAGCAGTGAAATCCCCAGGGAAGATGGCTACACCTTC
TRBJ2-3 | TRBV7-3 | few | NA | CASSPGLSTDTQYF | TGTGCCAGCAGCCCGGGACTTAGCACAGATACGCAGTATTTT
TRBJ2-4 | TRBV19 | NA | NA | CASSPLTGAKNIQYF | TGTGCCAGTAGTCCCTTAACCGGGGCCAAAAACATTCAGTACTTC
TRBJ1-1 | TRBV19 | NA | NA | CASIQGMNTEAFF | TGTGCCAGTATTCAGGGCATGAACACTGAAGCTTTCTTT
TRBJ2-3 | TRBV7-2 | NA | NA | CASNPSGSSTDTQYF | TGTGCCAGCAACCCCAGCGGATCTAGCACAGATACGCAGTATTTT
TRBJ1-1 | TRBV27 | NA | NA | CASRDNMNTEAFF | TGTGCCAGCCGAGACAATATGAACACTGAAGCTTTCTTT
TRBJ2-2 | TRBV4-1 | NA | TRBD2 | CASSQVVAGVRTGELFF | TGCGCCAGCAGCCAAGTGGTAGCGGGGGTGAGAACCGGGGAGCTGTTTTTT
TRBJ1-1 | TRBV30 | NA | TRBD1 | CAWSEGQGPDTEAFF | TGTGCCTGGAGTGAGGGACAGGGGCCGGACACTGAAGCTTTCTTT